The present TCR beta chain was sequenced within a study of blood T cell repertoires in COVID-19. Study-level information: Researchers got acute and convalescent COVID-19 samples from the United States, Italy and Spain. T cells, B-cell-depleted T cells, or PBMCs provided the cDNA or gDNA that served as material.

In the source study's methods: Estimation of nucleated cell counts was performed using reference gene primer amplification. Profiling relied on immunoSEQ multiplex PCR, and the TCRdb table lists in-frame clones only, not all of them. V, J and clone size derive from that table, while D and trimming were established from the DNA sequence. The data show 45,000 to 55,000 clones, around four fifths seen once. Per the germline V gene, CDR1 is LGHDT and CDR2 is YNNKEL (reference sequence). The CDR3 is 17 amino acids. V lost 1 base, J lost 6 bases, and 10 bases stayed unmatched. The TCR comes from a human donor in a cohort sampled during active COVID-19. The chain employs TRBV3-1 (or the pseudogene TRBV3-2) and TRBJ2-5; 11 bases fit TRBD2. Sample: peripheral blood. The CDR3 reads CASSQAGLADQEKTQYF. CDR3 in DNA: TGTGCCAGCAGCCAAGCGGGACTAGCGGACCAAGAGAAGACCCAGTACTTC.